The 17 T cell receptor beta chains presented below share a single source sample, sequenced in a study of blood T cell repertoires in COVID-19. Sequencing was performed with immunoSEQ multiplex PCR; in TCRdb, only in-frame clones are kept and a portion is missing. Found here are hundreds of thousands of clones, about 90% of them singletons; the top ten hold approximately 3.3%. The sample taken for sequencing was PBMCs or T cells enriched from blood (not recorded which). The source of these receptors is a woman aged 45 to 65 in a cohort exposed to, infected with or recovered from COVID-19 (not recorded which).

V usage is TRBV29-1 and J usage is TRBJ1-3; 7 positions agree with TRBD1. Trimming cost V 7 bases and J 3 bases; bases outside gene matches: 3. CDR1 is SQVTM and CDR2 is ANQGSEA in the germline V gene. The CDR3 covers 12 residues. CDR3 residues: CSAQGDGNTIYF. CDR3 bases: TGCAGCGCTCAGGGGGATGGAAACACCATATATTTT.

The chain carries TRBV10-1 and TRBJ1-1; D unresolved. This CDR3 spans 13 amino acids. Deletions cut 8 bases from V and 3 bases from J, with 13 bases between. Germline-derived CDR1 and CDR2 are WNHNN and SYGVQD (reference sequence). CDR3 loop: CASQAGFDTEAFF. In DNA, the CDR3 is TGCGCCAGCCAAGCGGGCTTTGACACTGAAGCTTTCTTT.

This CDR3 is CASRYQGGGYTF. CDR3 sequence (DNA): TGCGCCAGCAGGTACCAGGGTGGTGGCTACACCTTC. The chain combines TRBV5-1 with TRBJ1-2; possible D gene TRBD1, 5 bases. Germline V gene data show CDR1 as SGHRS and CDR2 as YFSETQ. The CDR3 length is 12 residues. Trimming took off 5 bases at V and 7 bases at J, with 12 bases between the two ends. Together with reference TRBV5-1 and TRBJ1-2, the CDR3 gives the full variable domain: KAGVTQTPRYLIKTRGQQVTLSCSPISGHRSVSWYQQTPGQGLQFLFEYFSETQRNKGNFPGRFSGRQFSNSRSEMNVSTLELGDSALYLCASRYQGGGYTFGSGTRLTVV.

The chain has TRBV19 and TRBJ2-1, with 13 bases aligning to TRBD2. The CDR3 extends over 14 amino acids. V lost 9 bases to trimming and J lost 9 bases; unmatched junction nucleotides: 8. Germline lookup yields CDR1 LNHDA and CDR2 SQIVND (reference sequence). The CDR3 loop is CASKTSGGPGEQFF. The CDR3, as DNA: TGTGCCAGCAAGACTAGCGGGGGGCCGGGTGAGCAGTTCTTC.

J is TRBJ2-1 and V is TRBV9, with 10 positions matching TRBD1. The CDR3 totals 17 residues. The germline V gene has CDR1 SGDLS and CDR2 YYNGEE. Trimming cost V 2 bases and J 9 bases; bases outside gene matches: 14. The CDR3 reads CASSVAGQGISWGEQFF. The CDR3 nucleotides read TGTGCCAGCAGCGTGGCGGGACAGGGGATCTCATGGGGTGAGCAGTTCTTC.

V and J are TRBV7-2 and TRBJ1-6, with D possibly matching TRBD1 (6 bases). Germline loops: CDR1 SGHTA, CDR2 FQGNSA. The CDR3 contains 16 residues. Trimming pared 1 base from V and 3 bases from J, leaving 10 bases between. CDR3 in DNA: TGTGCCAGCAGCTTAGGTACAGGGAGCTATAATTCACCCCTCCACTTT. This codes for CASSLGTGSYNSPLHF.

The chain couples TRBV6-2 or TRBV6-3 to TRBJ2-7; D is uncertain. Germline V CDR1 and CDR2: MNHEY, SVGEGT. The CDR3 is 11 residues long. Trimming left V 6 bases short and J 7 bases short, with 10 bases between. The CDR3 nucleotides read TGTGCCAGCAGCGTATTGCGAGAGCAGTACTTC. Its protein product is CASSVLREQYF.

This rearrangement joins TRBV15 to TRBJ1-3; D is unclear. Trimming removed 1 base at V and 2 bases at J, with 9 bases between. Germline CDR1 LNHNV, CDR2 YYDKDF (reference sequence). The CDR3 contains 15 residues. CDR3 coding DNA: TGTGCCACCAGCAGAGCCGCGGGTCCTGGAAACACCATATATTTT. Translated: CATSRAAGPGNTIYF.

The V call is TRBV5-4, the J call TRBJ2-2, with 7 bases aligning to TRBD2. V shed 0 bases and J 5 bases; nucleotides not matched to a gene: 1. This CDR3 has 14 residues. Germline CDR1 reads SGHNT; CDR2 reads YYREEE (reference sequence). The CDR3 region has the DNA TGTGCCAGCAGCTTGGAGGGAGGGACCGGGGAGCTGTTTTTT. As protein: CASSLEGGTGELFF.

This sequence joins TRBV9 and TRBJ2-3; D is uncertain. V shed 0 bases and J shed 1 base, with 12 bases lying between them. The CDR3 covers 16 residues. The germline gives CDR1 SGDLS, CDR2 YYNGEE. The CDR3 DNA sequence: TGTGCCAGCAGCGTAGATCGGTCCCCCGGCACAGATACGCAGTATTTT. It encodes CASSVDRSPGTDTQYF.

The chain carries TRBV13 and TRBJ2-7, with a possible D match to TRBD1 (6 bases). This CDR3 spans 15 amino acids. The germline V gene has CDR1 PRHDT and CDR2 FYEKMQ (reference sequence). The ends were cut back, 5 bases at V and 4 bases at J, with 18 bases in the middle. CDR3 region: CASSVRQVFSYEQYF. The CDR3 nucleotides read TGTGCCAGCAGCGTAAGACAGGTTTTCTCATACGAGCAGTACTTC.

The V gene is TRBV28, the J gene TRBJ1-2; 7 bases fit TRBD1. Germline lookup yields CDR1 MDHEN and CDR2 SYDVKM. With V trimmed by 6 bases and J by 4 bases, 5 bases remained unmatched. CDR3 size: 13 residues. The CDR3 bases are TGTGCCAGCAGGGCGGCAGGGGGCTATGGCTACACCTTC. It translates to CASRAAGGYGYTF.

V is TRBV30 and J is TRBJ1-2, with D hard to call. There are 15 residues in the CDR3. The germline CDR1 and CDR2 sequences are GTSNPN and SVGIG (reference sequence). V shed 0 bases and J shed 5 bases, with 16 bases lying between them. The CDR3 nucleotides read TGTGCCTGGAGTGTTGGCATTTCGCCAATTTATGGCTACACCTTC. Residues: CAWSVGISPIYGYTF.

CDR3 sequence reads: CASSLEGQGADTQYF. The CDR3 region has the DNA TGCGCCAGCAGCTTGGAAGGACAGGGGGCAGATACGCAGTATTTT. The V and J genes are TRBV5-1 and TRBJ2-3, with TRBD1 matching over 10 bases. There are 15 residues in the CDR3. With V trimmed by 0 bases and J by 4 bases, 2 bases remained unmatched. Germline V gene lookup returns CDR1 SGHRS and CDR2 YFSETQ.

This rearrangement joins TRBV9 to TRBJ2-2; 10 nucleotides agree with TRBD1. The ends lost 5 bases at V and 6 bases at J; junction bases unmatched: 7. The CDR3 runs to 15 residues. Germline CDR1 is SGDLS and CDR2 is YYNGEE. As DNA, the CDR3 is TGTGCCAGCAGTGACTTAGGACAGGGGGCCGGGGAGCTGTTTTTT. It codes for CASSDLGQGAGELFF.

The rearrangement links TRBV5-1 to TRBJ2-7; D may be TRBD1 (6 bases). This CDR3 spans 17 amino acids. V gave up 4 bases and J gave up 2 bases, with 22 bases separating them. In germline, CDR1 is SGHRS, CDR2 YFSETQ. CDR3 amino acids: CASSQPRPQGRTYEQYF. CDR3 nucleotides: TGCGCCAGCAGCCAACCTCGCCCACAGGGTAGAACCTACGAGCAGTACTTC.

The chain employs TRBV6-5 and TRBJ2-5; 11 bases are shared with TRBD1. V lost 6 bases and J lost 6; bases outside the gene matches: 6. CDR1 is MNHEY and CDR2 is SVGAGI in the germline V gene. This CDR3 region has 14 residues. This chain's CDR3 is CASRAGTGGQTQYF. The CDR3 DNA sequence: TGTGCCAGCAGAGCCGGGACAGGGGGGCAGACCCAGTACTTC.